A selection of T cell receptor beta chains follows, all from one sample in a study of identical twins. TCRdb called the 5' RACE reads again in MiXCR, with one record for every CDR3 protein. This table has 450,000 or so distinct CDR3 sequences, more than 13% appearing once. The same specimen was also included in a second study, on yellow fever vaccine responses in identical twins.

Material for sequencing was CD4+ T cells sorted from blood. Source of these receptors: a woman aged 18-30 years in good health. CDR3s include the opening cysteine and the closing phenylalanine or tryptophan. A D gene is named only where the DNA matches it firmly. Expanded clones get a size class; other rows say once, few or many, or leave the size out.

j_call	d_call	v_call	clone_size	cdr3_aa	cdr3_nt
TRBJ2-2	-	TRBV12-3/TRBV12-4	many	CASRKPGAGELFF	TGTGCCAGCAGGAAGCCGGGCGCCGGGGAGCTGTTTTTT
TRBJ2-1	-	TRBV7-2	-	CASSLAVAESSEQFF	TGTGCCAGCAGCTTAGCGGTAGCTGAGTCGTCCGAGCAGTTCTTC
TRBJ2-7	TRBD1	TRBV27	-	CASSPQGAIYEQYF	TGTGCCAGCAGCCCACAGGGGGCTATCTACGAGCAGTACTTC
TRBJ2-3	-	TRBV5-1	few	CASSLVGQNPTDTQYF	TGCGCCAGCAGCTTGGTTGGGCAGAACCCCACAGATACGCAGTATTTT
TRBJ2-1	TRBD2	TRBV15	-	CATSRDKTSGSFEQFF	TGTGCCACCAGCAGAGATAAGACTAGCGGGAGTTTCGAGCAGTTCTTC
TRBJ2-4	-	TRBV12-3/TRBV12-4	few	CASSLAVKGNIQYF	TGTGCCAGCAGTTTAGCCGTAAAAGGCAACATTCAGTACTTC
TRBJ2-3	TRBD2	TRBV11-2	few	CASSLLLLAGGRTDTQYF	TGTGCCAGCAGCTTGTTGCTGTTGGCGGGAGGGCGGACAGATACGCAGTATTTT
TRBJ2-5	TRBD2	TRBV5-1	many	CASSAGLATETQYF	TGCGCCAGCAGCGCGGGACTAGCGACGGAGACCCAGTACTTC
TRBJ2-7	TRBD2	TRBV6-5	few	CASSSGQRGSYEQYF	TGTGCCAGCAGTTCTGGCCAGCGGGGTTCCTACGAGCAGTACTTC
TRBJ2-3	-	TRBV2	-	CASLEQPSPTDTQYF	TGTGCCAGCCTAGAGCAGCCCTCCCCAACAGATACGCAGTATTTT
TRBJ2-3	TRBD1	TRBV16	few	CASSQSTWGQGGTDTQYF	TGTGCCAGCAGCCAATCAACATGGGGACAGGGGGGTACAGATACGCAGTATTTT
TRBJ2-1	TRBD2	TRBV7-9	few	CASSDRGGSSYNEQFF	TGTGCCAGCAGCGACCGTGGCGGGAGCTCCTACAATGAGCAGTTCTTC
TRBJ1-1	TRBD1	TRBV6-1	few	CASLLHLQGTEAFF	TGTGCCAGCCTTCTTCACCTACAGGGGACTGAAGCTTTCTTT
TRBJ2-3	TRBD2	TRBV20-1	-	CSAASGRAADTQYF	TGCAGTGCCGCTAGCGGGAGGGCCGCAGATACGCAGTATTTT
TRBJ2-3	-	TRBV29-1	few	CSVGFWAGTRTDTQYF	TGCAGCGTTGGGTTTTGGGCGGGGACCCGCACAGATACGCAGTATTTT
TRBJ2-7	-	TRBV6-1	-	CASSPGWGYEQYF	TGTGCCAGCAGTCCTGGTTGGGGCTACGAGCAGTACTTC
TRBJ2-6	TRBD1	TRBV11-2	-	CASSASGTGYSGANVLTF	TGTGCCAGCAGCGCCTCCGGGACAGGTTACTCTGGGGCCAACGTCCTGACTTTC
TRBJ1-6	-	TRBV7-2	-	CASSLLAGSPLHF	TGTGCCAGCAGCTTACTGGCAGGTTCACCCCTCCACTTT
TRBJ2-1	-	TRBV5-1	-	CASSPTGRGLYNEQFF	TGCGCCAGCAGCCCTACGGGACGGGGGCTTTACAATGAGCAGTTCTTC
TRBJ2-7	-	TRBV5-1	many	CASSRGGDSYEQYF	TGCGCCAGCAGCCGAGGAGGTGACTCCTACGAGCAGTACTTC
TRBJ2-1	TRBD2	TRBV24-1	few	CATSDRGGGRNNEQFF	TGTGCCACCAGTGACCGCGGCGGGGGGCGAAACAATGAGCAGTTCTTC
TRBJ1-3	-	TRBV3-1	many	CASSQQHSGNTIYF	TGTGCCAGCAGCCAGCAACACTCTGGAAACACCATATATTTT
TRBJ1-5	TRBD1	TRBV7-2	-	CASSLRTGVDQPQHF	TGTGCCAGCAGCCTAAGGACAGGGGTCGATCAGCCCCAGCATTTT
TRBJ2-1	TRBD1	TRBV20-1	-	CSASGGIEQFF	TGCAGTGCCTCAGGGGGTATTGAGCAGTTCTTC
TRBJ1-1	TRBD1	TRBV6-2/TRBV6-3	-	CASTRDREAFF	TGTGCCAGCACCCGGGACAGGGAGGCTTTCTTT
TRBJ2-7	-	TRBV29-1	few	CSVEKDGSSYEQYF	TGCAGCGTTGAGAAGGACGGAAGCTCCTACGAGCAGTACTTC
TRBJ2-6	-	TRBV3-1	-	CASSQRTAGTNVLTF	TGTGCCAGCAGCCAACGCACCGCGGGGACCAACGTCCTGACTTTC
TRBJ2-7	TRBD2	TRBV7-9	-	CASSPAPSGRADEQYF	TGTGCCAGCAGCCCAGCCCCTAGCGGGAGGGCCGACGAGCAGTACTTC
TRBJ1-6	-	TRBV12-3/TRBV12-4	few	CASTPGLYNSPLHF	TGTGCCAGCACCCCAGGACTCTATAATTCACCCCTCCACTTT
TRBJ1-1	-	TRBV4-1	-	CASRQEDLNTEAFF	TGCGCCAGCAGACAGGAGGATCTGAACACTGAAGCTTTCTTT
TRBJ2-7	-	TRBV20-1	few	CSARQDSFSYEQYF	TGCAGTGCGCGACAGGATTCGTTTTCTTACGAGCAGTACTTC
TRBJ2-7	TRBD1	TRBV7-2	-	CASRPPGQEQYF	TGTGCCAGCAGACCACCGGGACAGGAGCAGTACTTC
TRBJ2-2	TRBD1	TRBV9	few	CASSIGTGGIGELFF	TGTGCCAGCAGCATCGGGACAGGGGGCATCGGGGAGCTGTTTTTT
TRBJ2-7	TRBD2	TRBV18	-	CASSRTSGGGYEQYF	TGTGCCAGCTCACGGACTAGCGGGGGGGGCTACGAGCAGTACTTC
TRBJ2-3	-	TRBV12-3/TRBV12-4	few	CASKLTDTQYF	TGTGCCAGCAAACTCACAGATACGCAGTATTTT
TRBJ2-7	TRBD2	TRBV4-3	few	CASSQDITTSGYTYEQYF	TGCGCCAGCAGCCAAGACATTACAACTAGCGGATATACCTACGAGCAGTACTTC
TRBJ2-2	TRBD2	TRBV12-3/TRBV12-4	few	CASTERGGGTGELFF	TGTGCCAGCACCGAGCGGGGGGGCGGCACCGGGGAGCTGTTTTTT
TRBJ2-2	-	TRBV12-3/TRBV12-4	few	CASSFPRGPGAGELFF	TGTGCCAGCAGTTTCCCTCGCGGACCGGGGGCCGGGGAGCTGTTTTTT
TRBJ2-7	TRBD1	TRBV11-2	many	CASSSAGTGYYEQYF	TGTGCCAGCAGCTCAGCCGGGACAGGGTACTACGAGCAGTACTTC
TRBJ2-1	TRBD2	TRBV20-1	few	CSARTSGRTPNNEQFF	TGCAGTGCTCGGACTAGCGGGAGGACTCCGAACAATGAGCAGTTCTTC
TRBJ2-3	TRBD2	TRBV7-9	few	CASSSSGRTDTQYF	TGTGCCAGCAGCTCTAGCGGGAGGACAGATACGCAGTATTTT
TRBJ2-3	-	TRBV19	few	CASTPLGGTDTQYF	TGTGCCAGTACCCCTCTGGGGGGCACAGATACGCAGTATTTT
TRBJ2-1	-	TRBV12-3/TRBV12-4	-	CASREGTTYNEQFF	TGTGCCAGCAGAGAGGGGACAACCTACAATGAGCAGTTCTTC
TRBJ2-3	-	TRBV14	-	CASSQERWRMDTQYF	TGTGCCAGCAGCCAAGAGAGGTGGAGGATGGATACGCAGTATTTT
TRBJ1-2	TRBD1	TRBV4-2	-	CASSQEGGQGFGYTF	TGTGCCAGCAGCCAAGAGGGGGGACAGGGATTTGGCTACACCTTC
TRBJ1-1	-	TRBV3-1	few	CASSQGKFGGTEAFF	TGTGCCAGCAGCCAAGGAAAGTTCGGAGGGACTGAAGCTTTCTTT
TRBJ2-5	TRBD2	TRBV29-1	-	CSVQRGPIVGQYF	TGCAGCGTTCAGCGGGGGCCCATTGTGGGCCAGTACTTC
TRBJ2-7	TRBD2	TRBV20-1	few	CSASGTSGALSYEQYF	TGCAGTGCCAGCGGGACTAGCGGGGCACTCTCCTACGAGCAGTACTTC
TRBJ2-3	TRBD2	TRBV2	-	CASSKTSGGAGDTQYF	TGTGCCAGCAGTAAGACTAGCGGGGGGGCCGGAGATACGCAGTATTTT
TRBJ1-5	-	TRBV28	few	CASSSPNQPQHF	TGTGCCAGCAGCTCACCCAATCAGCCCCAGCATTTT
TRBJ1-5	-	TRBV2	-	CASSEDRNQPQHF	TGTGCCAGCAGTGAAGACAGAAATCAGCCCCAGCATTTT
TRBJ2-1	-	TRBV7-8	-	CASSLARLEIVYNEQFF	TGTGCCAGCAGCTTAGCCCGCCTGGAAATCGTATACAATGAGCAGTTCTTC
TRBJ2-1	-	TRBV29-1	few	CSVGGYYNEQFF	TGCAGCGTTGGGGGGTACTACAATGAGCAGTTCTTC
TRBJ1-4	-	TRBV5-1	few	CASSRTAEKLFF	TGCGCCAGCAGCCGGACAGCTGAAAAACTGTTTTTT